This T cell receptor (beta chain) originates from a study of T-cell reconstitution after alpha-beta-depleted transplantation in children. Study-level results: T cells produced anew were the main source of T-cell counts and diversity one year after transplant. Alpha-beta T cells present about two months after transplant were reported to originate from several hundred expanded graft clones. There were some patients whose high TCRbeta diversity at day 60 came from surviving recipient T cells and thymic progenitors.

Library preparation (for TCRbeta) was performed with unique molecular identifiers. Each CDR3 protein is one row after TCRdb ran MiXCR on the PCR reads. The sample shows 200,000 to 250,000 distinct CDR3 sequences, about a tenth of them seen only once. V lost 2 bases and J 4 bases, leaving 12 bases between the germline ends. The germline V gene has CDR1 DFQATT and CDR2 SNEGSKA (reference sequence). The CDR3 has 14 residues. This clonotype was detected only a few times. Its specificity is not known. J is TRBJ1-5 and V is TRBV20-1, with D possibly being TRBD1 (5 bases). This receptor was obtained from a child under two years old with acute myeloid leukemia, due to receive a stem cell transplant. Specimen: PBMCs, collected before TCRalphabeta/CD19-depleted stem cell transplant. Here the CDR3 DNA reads TGCAGTGCTAGAAGGCAGGGCAAGAATCAGCCCCAGCATTTT. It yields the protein CSARRQGKNQPQHF.